The 8 T cell receptor beta chains listed next were all sequenced from one sample in a study of post-analysis software for immune sequencing data. Researchers reported that TCR beta cDNA libraries carried unique molecular identifiers. Via MiXCR, TCRdb re-called the PCR reads, giving one row per CDR3 protein. The sample shows about 820,000 distinct CDR3 sequences, about 57% of them seen only once. Their antigens are not known. Whole-study results and caveats: In patients, about five TRBV segments were more frequent than in controls, with TRBV5-6, TRBV5-1 and TRBV20-1 among them.

Sequenced material: blood. The origin of the receptors is a girl aged 5-17 years with multiple sclerosis.

This clonotype came up a few times. The chain recombines TRBV7-8 with TRBJ2-6; 7 nucleotides align to TRBD2. V gave up 5 bases and J gave up 0 bases; unmatched junction bases: 16. The germline V gene encodes CDR1 SGHVS and CDR2 FQNEAQ. CDR3 length: 20 residues. The CDR3 spells CASSLGRGSPLSSGANVLTF. For the CDR3, the DNA is TGTGCCAGCAGCCTAGGACGCGGGAGTCCTCTTAGCTCTGGGGCCAACGTCCTGACTTTC.

This chain connects TRBV20-1 to TRBJ2-3; no clear D gene. The CDR3 consists of 17 residues. Trimming cost V 1 base and J 0 bases, with 17 bases left between them. Germline assignment: CDR1 DFQATT and CDR2 SNEGSKA (reference sequence). CDR3 sequence reads: CSARVGFSVPSTDTQYF. In DNA, the CDR3 is TGCAGTGCTAGAGTTGGATTCAGCGTTCCTAGCACAGATACGCAGTATTTT.

The CDR3 is CASSQSRDYGYTF. DNA of the CDR3: TGTGCCAGCAGCCAATCTCGAGACTATGGCTACACCTTC. The chain recombines TRBV3-1 with TRBJ1-2, with D uncertain. The CDR3 covers 13 residues. The germline V gene encodes CDR1 LGHDT and CDR2 YNNKEL (reference sequence). Trimming removed 2 bases at V and 3 bases at J, with 7 bases between.

This chain connects TRBV20-1 to TRBJ2-4; D might be TRBD2 (6 bases). The J call may not be correct, given that the DNA end is closer to TRBJ2-7. There are 15 residues in the CDR3. In germline, CDR1 is DFQATT, CDR2 SNEGSKA (reference sequence). The CDR3 reads CSANGCGGGACEQYF. The CDR3 DNA reads TGCAGTGCCAATGGGTGCGGCGGCGGGGCGTGCGAGCAGTACTTC.

A word on this clonotype: Compared with germline, one end of the junction differs, possibly owing to a read error. V usage is TRBV20-1 and J usage is TRBJ1-2, with unresolved D. In germline, CDR1 is DFQATT, CDR2 SNEGSKA (reference sequence). CDR3 size: 13 residues. The CDR3 loop is CSARAGPNYSYTF. As DNA, the CDR3 is TGCAGTGCTAGAGCCGGTCCCAACTATAGCTACACCTTC.

CDR3 residues: CSVAGGDSQETQYF. The CDR3 coding sequence is TGCAGCGTTGCAGGGGGCGACAGCCAAGAGACCCAGTACTTC. This sequence joins TRBV29-1 and TRBJ2-5, with TRBD1 matching over 8 bases. The CDR3 contains 14 residues. V shed 4 bases, J shed 1 base, and the junction held 5 bases outside the gene matches. Germline CDR1 is SQVTM and CDR2 is ANQGSEA.

The J gene is TRBJ2-3, the V gene TRBV2; tentatively, D is TRBD2 (6 bases). Germline-derived CDR1 and CDR2 are SNHLY and FYNNEI. The length of the CDR3 is 15 residues. V dropped 1 base and J dropped 3 bases, with 11 bases sitting between them. CDR3 nucleotide sequence: TGTGCCAGCAGTGAAGTCTTGGGGGGTACAGATACGCAGTATTTT. This codes for CASSEVLGGTDTQYF.

The CDR3 nucleotides read TGTGCCAGCAGTTTAGTGGGGAAGGAATCCTACAATGAGCAGTTCTTC. Translation gives CASSLVGKESYNEQFF. The V call is TRBV27, the J call TRBJ2-1; D is unclear. V was trimmed by 2 bases and J by 1 base, leaving 12 bases between them. This CDR3 spans 16 amino acids. Germline V lookup: CDR1 MNHEY, CDR2 SMNVEV (reference sequence).